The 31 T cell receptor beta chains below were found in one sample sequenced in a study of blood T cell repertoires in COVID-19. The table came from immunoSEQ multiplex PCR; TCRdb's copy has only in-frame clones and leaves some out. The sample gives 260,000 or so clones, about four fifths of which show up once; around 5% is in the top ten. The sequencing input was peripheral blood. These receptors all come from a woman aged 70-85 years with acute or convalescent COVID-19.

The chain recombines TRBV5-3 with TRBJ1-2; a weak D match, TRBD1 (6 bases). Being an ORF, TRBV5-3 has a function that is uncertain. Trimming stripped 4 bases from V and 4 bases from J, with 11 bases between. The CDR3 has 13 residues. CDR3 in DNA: TGTGCCAGAAGCCGCCGGACAGTCTATGGCTACACCTTC. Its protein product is CARSRRTVYGYTF.

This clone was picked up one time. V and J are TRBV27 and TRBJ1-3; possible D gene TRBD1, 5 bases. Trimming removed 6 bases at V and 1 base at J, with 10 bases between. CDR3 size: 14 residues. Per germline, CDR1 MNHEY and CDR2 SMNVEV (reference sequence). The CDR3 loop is CASSPGTSGNTIYF. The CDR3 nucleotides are TGTGCCAGCAGCCCAGGGACTTCTGGAAACACCATATATTTT.

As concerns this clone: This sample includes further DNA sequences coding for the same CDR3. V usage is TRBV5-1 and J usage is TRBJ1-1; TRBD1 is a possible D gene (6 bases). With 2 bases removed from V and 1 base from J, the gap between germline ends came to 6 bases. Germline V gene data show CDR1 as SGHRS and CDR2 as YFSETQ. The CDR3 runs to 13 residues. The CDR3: CASSLGGNTEAFF. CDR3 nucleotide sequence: TGCGCCAGCAGCTTAGGGGGGAACACTGAAGCTTTCTTT.

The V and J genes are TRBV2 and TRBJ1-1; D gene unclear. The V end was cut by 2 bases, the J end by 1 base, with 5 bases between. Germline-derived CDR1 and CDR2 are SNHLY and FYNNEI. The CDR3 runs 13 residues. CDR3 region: CASSEHRNTEAFF. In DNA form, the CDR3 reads TGTGCCAGCAGTGAACACAGGAACACTGAAGCTTTCTTT.

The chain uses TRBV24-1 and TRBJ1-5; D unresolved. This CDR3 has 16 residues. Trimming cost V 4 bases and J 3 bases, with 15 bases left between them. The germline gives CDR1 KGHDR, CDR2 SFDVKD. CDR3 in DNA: TGTGCCACCAGTGACTCGTTGGCAGGCCTCAATCAGCCCCAGCATTTT. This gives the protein CATSDSLAGLNQPQHF.

CDR3 nucleotide sequence: TGTGCCAGCAGTTATGTACAGGGGGCGCAAGGCTACACCTTC. Residues: CASSYVQGAQGYTF. The chain employs TRBV6-6 and TRBJ1-2; 9 nucleotides line up with TRBD1. Germline lookup yields CDR1 MNHNY and CDR2 SVGAGI (reference sequence). V lost 3 bases to trimming and J lost 8 bases; unmatched junction nucleotides: 7. The CDR3 totals 14 residues.

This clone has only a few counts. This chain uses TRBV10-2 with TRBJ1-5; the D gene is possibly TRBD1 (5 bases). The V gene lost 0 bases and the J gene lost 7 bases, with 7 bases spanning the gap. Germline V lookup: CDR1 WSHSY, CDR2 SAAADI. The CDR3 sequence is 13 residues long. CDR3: CASSESGGQPQHF. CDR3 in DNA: TGCGCCAGCAGTGAGTCGGGGGGGCAGCCCCAGCATTTT.

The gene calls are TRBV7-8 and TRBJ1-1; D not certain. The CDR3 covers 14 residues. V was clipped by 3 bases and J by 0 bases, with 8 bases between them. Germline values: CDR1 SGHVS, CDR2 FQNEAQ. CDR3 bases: TGTGCCAGCAGCTTCCATCGGGTGAACACTGAAGCTTTCTTT. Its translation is CASSFHRVNTEAFF.

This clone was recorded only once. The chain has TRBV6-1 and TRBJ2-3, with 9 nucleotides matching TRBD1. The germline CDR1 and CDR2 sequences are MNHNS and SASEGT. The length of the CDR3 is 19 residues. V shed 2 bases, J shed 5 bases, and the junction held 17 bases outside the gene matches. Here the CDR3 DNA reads TGTGCCAGCAGTGAAAAAGGGATGGGGGACAGGGTGAGGATAGATACGCAGTATTTT. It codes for CASSEKGMGDRVRIDTQYF.

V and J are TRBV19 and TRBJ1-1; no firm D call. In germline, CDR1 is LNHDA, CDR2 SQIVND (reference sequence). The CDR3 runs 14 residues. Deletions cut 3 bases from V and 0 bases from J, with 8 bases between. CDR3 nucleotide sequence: TGTGCCAGTAGTATTGCACATCTGAACACTGAAGCTTTCTTT. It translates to CASSIAHLNTEAFF.

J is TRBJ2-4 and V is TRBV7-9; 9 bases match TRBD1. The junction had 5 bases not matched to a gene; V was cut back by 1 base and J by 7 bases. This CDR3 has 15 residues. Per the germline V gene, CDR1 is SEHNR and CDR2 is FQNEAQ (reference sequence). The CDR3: CASSLVDRGVNIQYF. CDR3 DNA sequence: TGTGCCAGCAGCTTAGTTGACAGGGGGGTGAACATTCAGTACTTC.

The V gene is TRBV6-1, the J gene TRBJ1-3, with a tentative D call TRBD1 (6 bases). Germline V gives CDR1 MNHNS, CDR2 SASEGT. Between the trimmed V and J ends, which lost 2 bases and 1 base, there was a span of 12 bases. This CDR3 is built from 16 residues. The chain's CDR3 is CASSESFRGSGNTIYF. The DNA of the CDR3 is TGTGCCAGCAGTGAATCTTTCAGGGGTTCTGGAAACACCATATATTTT.

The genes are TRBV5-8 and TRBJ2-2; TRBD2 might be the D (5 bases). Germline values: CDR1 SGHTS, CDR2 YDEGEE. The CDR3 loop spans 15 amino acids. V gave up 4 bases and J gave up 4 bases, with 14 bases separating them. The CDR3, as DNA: TGTGCCAGCAGCCCCCCGGGAAGAAGCACCGGGGAGCTGTTTTTT. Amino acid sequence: CASSPPGRSTGELFF.

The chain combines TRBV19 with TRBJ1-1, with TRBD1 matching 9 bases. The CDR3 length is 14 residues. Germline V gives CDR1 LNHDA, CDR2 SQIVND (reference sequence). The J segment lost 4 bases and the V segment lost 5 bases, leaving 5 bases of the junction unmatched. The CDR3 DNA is TGTGCCAGTAGTCCGACAGGGGGACGCACTGAAGCTTTCTTT. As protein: CASSPTGGRTEAFF.

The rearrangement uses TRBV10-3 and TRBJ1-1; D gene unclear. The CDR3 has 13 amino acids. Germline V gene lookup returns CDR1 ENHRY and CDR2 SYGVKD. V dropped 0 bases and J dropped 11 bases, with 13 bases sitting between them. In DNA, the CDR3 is TGTGCCATCAGTGAGTCGATCCTGGAGCTGGCTTTCTTT. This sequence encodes CAISESILELAFF.

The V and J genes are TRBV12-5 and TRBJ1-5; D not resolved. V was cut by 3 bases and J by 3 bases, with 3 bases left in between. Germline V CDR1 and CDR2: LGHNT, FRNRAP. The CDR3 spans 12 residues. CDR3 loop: CASGFINQPQHF. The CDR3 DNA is TGTGCTAGTGGTTTTATCAATCAGCCCCAGCATTTT. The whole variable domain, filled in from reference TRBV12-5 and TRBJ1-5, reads DARVTQTPRHKVTEMGQEVTMRCQPILGHNTVFWYRQTMMQGLELLAYFRNRAPLDDSGMPKDRFSAEMPDATLATLKIQPSEPRDSAVYFCASGFINQPQHFGDGTRLSIL.

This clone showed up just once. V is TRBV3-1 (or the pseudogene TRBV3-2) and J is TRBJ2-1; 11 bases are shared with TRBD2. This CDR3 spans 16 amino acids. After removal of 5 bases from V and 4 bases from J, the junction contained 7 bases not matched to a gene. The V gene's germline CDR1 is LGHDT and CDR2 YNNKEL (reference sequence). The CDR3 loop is CASSVSGGARYNEQFF. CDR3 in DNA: TGTGCCAGCAGCGTTAGCGGGGGGGCCCGATACAATGAGCAGTTCTTC.

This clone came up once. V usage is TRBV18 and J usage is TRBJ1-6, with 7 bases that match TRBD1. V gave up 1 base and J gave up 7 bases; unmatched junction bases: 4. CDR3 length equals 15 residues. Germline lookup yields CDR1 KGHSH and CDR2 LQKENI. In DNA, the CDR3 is TGTGCCAGCTCACCACAGGGGGCTAAGAATTCACCCCTCCACTTT. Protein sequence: CASSPQGAKNSPLHF.

CDR3: CSASQGTGNSPLHF. The CDR3 coding sequence is TGCAGTGCTAGTCAGGGGACAGGGAATTCACCCCTCCACTTT. The chain combines TRBV20-1 with TRBJ1-6, with 9 bases fitting TRBD1. The junction had 4 bases not matched to a gene; V was cut back by 3 bases and J by 7 bases. Germline loops: CDR1 DFQATT, CDR2 SNEGSKA (reference sequence). The CDR3 totals 14 residues.

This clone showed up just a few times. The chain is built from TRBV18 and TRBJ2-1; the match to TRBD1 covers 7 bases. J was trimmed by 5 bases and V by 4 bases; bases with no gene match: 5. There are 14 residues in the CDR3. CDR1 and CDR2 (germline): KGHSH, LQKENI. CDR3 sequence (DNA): TGTGCCAGCTCACGTTCCGGGACAGACAATGAGCAGTTCTTC. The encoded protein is CASSRSGTDNEQFF.

CDR3 sequence: CASSPYSDGSPLHF. In nucleotides, the CDR3 is TGTGCCAGCAGCCCATACTCCGACGGGTCACCCCTCCACTTT. The V gene is TRBV3-1 (or the pseudogene TRBV3-2), the J gene TRBJ1-6; D unclear. Germline V lookup: CDR1 LGHDT, CDR2 YNNKEL (reference sequence). This CDR3 is built from 14 residues. The V and J ends lost 4 bases and 10 bases respectively, with 14 bases between them.

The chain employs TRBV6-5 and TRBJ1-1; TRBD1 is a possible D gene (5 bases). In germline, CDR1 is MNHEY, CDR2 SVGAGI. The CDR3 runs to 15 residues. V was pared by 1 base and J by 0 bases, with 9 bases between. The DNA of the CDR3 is TGTGCCAGCAGTTACTGGGGGACTCTGAACACTGAAGCTTTCTTT. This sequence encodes CASSYWGTLNTEAFF.

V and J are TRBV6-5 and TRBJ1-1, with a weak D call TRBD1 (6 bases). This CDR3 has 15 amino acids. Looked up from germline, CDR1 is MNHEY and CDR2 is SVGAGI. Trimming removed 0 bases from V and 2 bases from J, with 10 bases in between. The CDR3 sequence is CASSYSWTENTEAFF. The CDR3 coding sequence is TGTGCCAGCAGTTACTCGTGGACAGAAAACACTGAAGCTTTCTTT.

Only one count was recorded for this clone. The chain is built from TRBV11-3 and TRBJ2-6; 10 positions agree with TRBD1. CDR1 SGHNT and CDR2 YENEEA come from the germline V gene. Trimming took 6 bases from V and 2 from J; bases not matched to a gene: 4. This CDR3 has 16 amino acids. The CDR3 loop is CASSSGQGAGANVLTF. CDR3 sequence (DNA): TGTGCCAGCAGTTCCGGACAGGGGGCTGGGGCCAACGTCCTGACTTTC. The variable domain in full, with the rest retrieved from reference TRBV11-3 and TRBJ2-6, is EAGVVQSPRYKIIEKKQPVAFWCNPISGHNTLYWYLQNLGQGPELLIRYENEEAVDDSQLPKDRFSAERLKGVDSTLKIQPAELGDSAVYLCASSSGQGAGANVLTFGAGSRLTVL.

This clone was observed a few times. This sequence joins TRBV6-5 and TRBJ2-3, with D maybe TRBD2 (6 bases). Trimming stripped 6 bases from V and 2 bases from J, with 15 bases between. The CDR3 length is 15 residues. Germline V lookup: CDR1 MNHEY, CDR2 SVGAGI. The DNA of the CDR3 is TGTGCCAGCAGAGCGCCCGGGACTGCCACAGATACGCAGTATTTT. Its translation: CASRAPGTATDTQYF.

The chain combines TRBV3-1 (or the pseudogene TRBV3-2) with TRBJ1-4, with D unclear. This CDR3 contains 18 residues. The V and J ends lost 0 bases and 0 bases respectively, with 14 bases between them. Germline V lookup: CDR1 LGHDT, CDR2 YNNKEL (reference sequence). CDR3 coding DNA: TGTGCCAGCAGCCAAGAGCTCCCACAGACCACAACTAATGAAAAACTGTTTTTT. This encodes CASSQELPQTTTNEKLFF.

The CDR3 protein is CASSTYGTGYIAFF. CDR3 sequence (DNA): TGTGCCAGCAGCACATACGGGACAGGGTATATAGCTTTCTTT. The gene calls are TRBV21-1 and TRBJ1-1; the table's D call, TRBD1, has no DNA check behind it. TRBV21-1 is reported as a pseudogene. The CDR3 extends over 14 amino acids.

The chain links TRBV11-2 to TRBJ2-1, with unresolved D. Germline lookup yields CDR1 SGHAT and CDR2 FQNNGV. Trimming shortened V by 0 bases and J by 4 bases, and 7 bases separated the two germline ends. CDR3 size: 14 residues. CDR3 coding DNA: TGTGCCAGCAGCTTAGATCCCCATTACAATGAGCAGTTCTTC. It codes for CASSLDPHYNEQFF.

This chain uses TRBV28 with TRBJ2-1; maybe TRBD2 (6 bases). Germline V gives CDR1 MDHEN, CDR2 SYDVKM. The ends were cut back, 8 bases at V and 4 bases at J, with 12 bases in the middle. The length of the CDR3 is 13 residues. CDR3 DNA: TGTGCCAGCCGGGGGAGAGATTACAATGAGCAGTTCTTC. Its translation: CASRGRDYNEQFF.

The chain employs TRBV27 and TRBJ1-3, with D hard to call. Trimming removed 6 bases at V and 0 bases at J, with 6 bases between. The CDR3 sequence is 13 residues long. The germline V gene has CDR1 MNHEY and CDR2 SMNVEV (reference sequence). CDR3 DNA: TGTGCCAGCAGCGAGAGCTCTGGAAACACCATATATTTT. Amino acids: CASSESSGNTIYF.

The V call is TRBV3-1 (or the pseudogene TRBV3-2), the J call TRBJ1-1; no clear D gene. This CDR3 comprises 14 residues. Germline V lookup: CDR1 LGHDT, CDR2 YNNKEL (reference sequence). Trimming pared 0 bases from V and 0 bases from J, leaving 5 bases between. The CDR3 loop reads CASSQDLVNTEAFF. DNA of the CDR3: TGTGCCAGCAGCCAAGATCTAGTGAACACTGAAGCTTTCTTT.